The T cell receptor (beta chain) under discussion was sequenced for a study of regulatory T cells in long-lasting Graves disease. Study-level information: Positivity for TSH receptor antibodies plus over 5 years of antithyroid drugs meant persistent Graves' disease. Overall study results and limits: TCR diversity was lower in persistent Graves' patients than in newly diagnosed ones.

Indicated time point: persistent/refractory GD, antithyroid drugs over 5 years with positive TRAb. Extracted RNA from PBMCs served as the source of the TCR library. Arm-PCR of CDR3 regions and iRepertoire HTBI primers were the basis on which TCR beta libraries were built. Original data processing: Samples revealed around 56 TRBV and about 15 TRBJ segments. TCRdb reprocessed the multiplex PCR reads with MiXCR, giving one entry per CDR3 protein. Here the V and J calls rest on TCRdb's processing, not on the authors' analysis. The data hold about 460,000 distinct CDR3 sequences, with approximately 23% observed a single time. The CDR3 sequence is 20 residues long. Trimming cost V 5 bases and J 2 bases, with 27 bases left between them. For this clonotype: Its cognate antigen is unknown.

The sample consisted of peripheral blood mononuclear cells (PBMCs), taken when the disease was refractory, from a patient treated with antithyroid drugs. The sequence was obtained from a female donor with Graves disease. This sequence joins TRBV12-3 or TRBV12-4 and TRBJ2-2; D is undetermined. The CDR3 coding sequence is TGTGCCAGCAGTGTGGAAGGGTACAGACGTGGGCCTGTAAACACCGGGGAGCTGTTTTTT. This codes for CASSVEGYRRGPVNTGELFF.